This T cell receptor (beta chain) was captured in a study of blood T cell repertoires in COVID-19. On the study more broadly: Samples came from the United States, Italy and Spain, spanning acute and convalescent COVID-19. T cells, B-cell-depleted T cells, or PBMCs provided the cDNA or gDNA that served as material.

Data came from immunoSEQ multiplex PCR; TCRdb stores just in-frame clones and leaves some out. This table has around 220,000 clones, 70% to 90% appearing once. There are 15 residues in the CDR3. Trimming took 3 bases from V and 0 from J, leaving 12 bases between them. Germline V gene sequence: CDR1 SGHKS, CDR2 YYEKEE (reference sequence). Sequencing was performed on peripheral blood. V is TRBV5-5 and J is TRBJ1-1, with a tentative D call TRBD1 (5 bases). The origin of this receptor is a woman aged 50 to 65 with acute or convalescent COVID-19. The CDR3 nucleotides are TGTGCCAGCAGCTATTCATTAGGGGTGAACACTGAAGCTTTCTTT. Residues: CASSYSLGVNTEAFF.